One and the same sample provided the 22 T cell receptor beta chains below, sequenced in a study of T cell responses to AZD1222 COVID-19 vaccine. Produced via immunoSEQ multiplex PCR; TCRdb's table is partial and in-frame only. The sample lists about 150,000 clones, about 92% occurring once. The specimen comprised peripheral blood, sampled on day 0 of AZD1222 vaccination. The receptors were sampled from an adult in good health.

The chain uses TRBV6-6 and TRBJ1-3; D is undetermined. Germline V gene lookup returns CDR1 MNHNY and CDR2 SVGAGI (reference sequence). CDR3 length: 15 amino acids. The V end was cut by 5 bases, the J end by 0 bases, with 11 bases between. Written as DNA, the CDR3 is TGTGCCAGCAGTCGACAAACGCTCTCTGGAAACACCATATATTTT. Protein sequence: CASSRQTLSGNTIYF.

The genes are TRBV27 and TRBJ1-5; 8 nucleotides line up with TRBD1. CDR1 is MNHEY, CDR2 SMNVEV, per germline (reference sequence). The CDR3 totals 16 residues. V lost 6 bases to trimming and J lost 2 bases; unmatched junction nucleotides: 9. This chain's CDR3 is CASSPWTGKGNQPQHF. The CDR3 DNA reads TGTGCCAGCAGCCCATGGACAGGGAAAGGCAATCAGCCCCAGCATTTT.

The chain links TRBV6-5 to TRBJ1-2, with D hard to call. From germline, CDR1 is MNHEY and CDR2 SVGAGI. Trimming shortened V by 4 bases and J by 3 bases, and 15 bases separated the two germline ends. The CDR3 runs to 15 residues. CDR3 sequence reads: CASSSRGGRDYGYTF. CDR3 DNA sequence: TGTGCCAGCAGTTCCCGGGGAGGCCGAGACTATGGCTACACCTTC.

CDR3 residues: CAINKSFVGGRLGWPQHF. The CDR3 DNA follows: TGTGCCATCAATAAGTCCTTTGTAGGGGGACGTTTGGGTTGGCCCCAGCATTTT. The chain links TRBV10-3 to TRBJ1-5; possibly TRBD1 for D (6 bases). The CDR3 length is 18 residues. Trimming removed 7 bases at V and 9 bases at J, with 31 bases between. CDR1 is ENHRY, CDR2 SYGVKD, per germline.

Here the CDR3 reads CASSLVAGGPGNEQFF. Here the CDR3 DNA reads TGCGCCAGCAGCTTGGTAGCGGGGGGGCCTGGCAATGAGCAGTTCTTC. The rearrangement uses TRBV5-1 and TRBJ2-1, with 11 bases lining up with TRBD2. The length of the CDR3 is 16 residues. V lost 0 bases to trimming and J lost 6 bases; unmatched junction nucleotides: 5. Germline V gene lookup returns CDR1 SGHRS and CDR2 YFSETQ.

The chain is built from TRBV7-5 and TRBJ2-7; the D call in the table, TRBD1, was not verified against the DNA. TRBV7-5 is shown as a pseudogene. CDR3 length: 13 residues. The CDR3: CAKAPGRSYEQYF. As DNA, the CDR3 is TGTGCCAAAGCCCCAGGCCGATCCTACGAGCAGTACTTC.

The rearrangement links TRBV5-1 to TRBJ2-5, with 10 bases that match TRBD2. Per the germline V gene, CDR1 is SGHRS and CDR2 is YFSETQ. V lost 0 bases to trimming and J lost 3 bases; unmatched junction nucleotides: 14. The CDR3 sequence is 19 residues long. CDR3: CASSLAPRGSGGAEETQYF. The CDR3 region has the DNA TGCGCCAGCAGCTTGGCCCCGAGGGGGAGCGGGGGGGCCGAAGAGACCCAGTACTTC.

Written as DNA, the CDR3 is TGTGCCAGCAGCCACGGACAGGGCGCTGGCTACACCTTC. Residues: CASSHGQGAGYTF. The V and J genes are TRBV7-9 and TRBJ1-2, with 8 bases matching TRBD1. The CDR3 totals 13 residues. V was clipped by 5 bases and J by 7 bases; unmatched bases: 6. Germline CDR1 reads SEHNR; CDR2 reads FQNEAQ (reference sequence).

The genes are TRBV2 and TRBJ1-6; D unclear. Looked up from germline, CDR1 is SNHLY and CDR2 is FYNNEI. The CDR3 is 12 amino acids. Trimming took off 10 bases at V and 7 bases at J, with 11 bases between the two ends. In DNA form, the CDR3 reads TGTGCCACCGCGTTACTCAATTCACCCCTCCACTTT. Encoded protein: CATALLNSPLHF.

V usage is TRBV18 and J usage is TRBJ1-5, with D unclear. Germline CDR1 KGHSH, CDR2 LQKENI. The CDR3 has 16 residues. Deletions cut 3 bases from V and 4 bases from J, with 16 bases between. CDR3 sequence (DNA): TGTGCCAGCTCACCGGGTGGCCCGGGAGGGAATCAGCCCCAGCATTTT. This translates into CASSPGGPGGNQPQHF.

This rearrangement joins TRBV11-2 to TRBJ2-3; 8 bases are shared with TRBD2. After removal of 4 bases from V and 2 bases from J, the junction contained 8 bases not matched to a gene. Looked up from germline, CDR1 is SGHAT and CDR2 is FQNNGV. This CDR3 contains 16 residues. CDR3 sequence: CASSSILAEITDTQYF. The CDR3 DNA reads TGTGCCAGCAGCTCGATACTAGCGGAGATCACAGATACGCAGTATTTT.

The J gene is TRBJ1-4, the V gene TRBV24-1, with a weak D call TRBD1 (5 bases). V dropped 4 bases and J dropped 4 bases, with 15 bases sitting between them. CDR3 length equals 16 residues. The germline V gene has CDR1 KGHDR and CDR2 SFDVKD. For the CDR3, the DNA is TGTGCCACCAGTGAAGGGACCGAACGGTTTAATGAAAAACTGTTTTTT. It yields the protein CATSEGTERFNEKLFF.

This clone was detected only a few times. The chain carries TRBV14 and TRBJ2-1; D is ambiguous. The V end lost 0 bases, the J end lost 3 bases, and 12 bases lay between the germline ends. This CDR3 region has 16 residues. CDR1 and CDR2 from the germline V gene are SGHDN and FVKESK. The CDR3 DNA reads TGTGCCAGCAGCCAAGATGAGGCCGATAGCTACAATGAGCAGTTCTTC. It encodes CASSQDEADSYNEQFF.

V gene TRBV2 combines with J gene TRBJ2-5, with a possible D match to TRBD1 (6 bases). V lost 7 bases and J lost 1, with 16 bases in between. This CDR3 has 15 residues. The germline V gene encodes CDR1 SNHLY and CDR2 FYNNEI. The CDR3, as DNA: TGTGCCAGCAAAGGCAGGGGCCTTTTCCAAGAGACCCAGTACTTC. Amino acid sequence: CASKGRGLFQETQYF.

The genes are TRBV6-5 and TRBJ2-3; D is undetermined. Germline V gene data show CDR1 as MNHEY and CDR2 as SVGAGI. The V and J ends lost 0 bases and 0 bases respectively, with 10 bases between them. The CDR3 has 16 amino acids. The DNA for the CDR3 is TGTGCCAGCAGTTACTCCAGGCGAACTAGCACAGATACGCAGTATTTT. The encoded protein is CASSYSRRTSTDTQYF.

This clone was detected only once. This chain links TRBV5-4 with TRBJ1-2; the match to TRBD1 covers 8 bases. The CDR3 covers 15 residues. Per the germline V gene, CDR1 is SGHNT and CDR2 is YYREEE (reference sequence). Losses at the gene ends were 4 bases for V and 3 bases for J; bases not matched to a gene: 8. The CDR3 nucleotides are TGTGCCAGCAGCCCGACAGGGGCCGGGCACTATGGCTACACCTTC. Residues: CASSPTGAGHYGYTF. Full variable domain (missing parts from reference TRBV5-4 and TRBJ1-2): ETGVTQSPTHLIKTRGQQVTLRCSSQSGHNTVSWYQQALGQGPQFIFQYYREEENGRGNFPPRFSGLQFPNYSSELNVNALELDDSALYLCASSPTGAGHYGYTFGSGTRLTVV.

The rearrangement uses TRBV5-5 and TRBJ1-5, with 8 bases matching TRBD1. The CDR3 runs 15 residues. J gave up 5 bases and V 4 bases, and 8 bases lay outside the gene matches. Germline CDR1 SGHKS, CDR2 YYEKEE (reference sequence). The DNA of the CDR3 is TGTGCCAGCAGCAGAGAGGGACAGGTCTATCAGCCCCAGCATTTT. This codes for CASSREGQVYQPQHF. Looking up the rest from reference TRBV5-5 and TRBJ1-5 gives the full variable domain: DAGVTQSPTHLIKTRGQQVTLRCSPISGHKSVSWYQQVLGQGPQFIFQYYEKEERGRGNFPDRFSARQFPNYSSELNVNALLLGDSALYLCASSREGQVYQPQHFGDGTRLSIL.

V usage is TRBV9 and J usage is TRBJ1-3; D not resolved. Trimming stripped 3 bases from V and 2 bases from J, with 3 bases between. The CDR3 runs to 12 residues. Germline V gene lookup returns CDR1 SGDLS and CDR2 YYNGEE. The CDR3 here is CASSGAGNTIYF. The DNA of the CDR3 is TGTGCCAGCAGCGGCGCTGGAAACACCATATATTTT.

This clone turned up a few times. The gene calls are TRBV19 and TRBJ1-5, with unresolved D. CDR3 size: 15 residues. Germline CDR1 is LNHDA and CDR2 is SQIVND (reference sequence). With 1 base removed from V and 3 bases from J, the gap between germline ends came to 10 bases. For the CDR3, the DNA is TGTGCCAGTAGTATAGGGCGGCAGCCCAATCAGCCCCAGCATTTT. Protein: CASSIGRQPNQPQHF.

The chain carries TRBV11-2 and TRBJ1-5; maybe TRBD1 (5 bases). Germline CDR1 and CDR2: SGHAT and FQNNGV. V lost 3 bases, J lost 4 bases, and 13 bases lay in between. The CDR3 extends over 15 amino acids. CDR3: CASSLGPSTNQPQHF. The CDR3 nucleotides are TGTGCCAGCAGCTTGGGGCCCTCTACAAATCAGCCCCAGCATTTT.

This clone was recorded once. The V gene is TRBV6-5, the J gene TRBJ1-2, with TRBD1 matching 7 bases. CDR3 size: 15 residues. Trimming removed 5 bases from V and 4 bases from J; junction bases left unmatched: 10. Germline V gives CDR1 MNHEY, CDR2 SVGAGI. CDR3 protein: CASSTGTVGAYGYTF. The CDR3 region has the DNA TGTGCCAGCAGTACCGGGACAGTGGGGGCCTATGGCTACACCTTC.

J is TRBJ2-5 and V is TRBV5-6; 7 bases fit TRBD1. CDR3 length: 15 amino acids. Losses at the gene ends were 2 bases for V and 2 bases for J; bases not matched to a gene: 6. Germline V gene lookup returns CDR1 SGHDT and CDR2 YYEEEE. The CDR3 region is CASSFAGQAQETQYF. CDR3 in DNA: TGTGCCAGCAGCTTCGCAGGACAGGCACAAGAGACCCAGTACTTC.